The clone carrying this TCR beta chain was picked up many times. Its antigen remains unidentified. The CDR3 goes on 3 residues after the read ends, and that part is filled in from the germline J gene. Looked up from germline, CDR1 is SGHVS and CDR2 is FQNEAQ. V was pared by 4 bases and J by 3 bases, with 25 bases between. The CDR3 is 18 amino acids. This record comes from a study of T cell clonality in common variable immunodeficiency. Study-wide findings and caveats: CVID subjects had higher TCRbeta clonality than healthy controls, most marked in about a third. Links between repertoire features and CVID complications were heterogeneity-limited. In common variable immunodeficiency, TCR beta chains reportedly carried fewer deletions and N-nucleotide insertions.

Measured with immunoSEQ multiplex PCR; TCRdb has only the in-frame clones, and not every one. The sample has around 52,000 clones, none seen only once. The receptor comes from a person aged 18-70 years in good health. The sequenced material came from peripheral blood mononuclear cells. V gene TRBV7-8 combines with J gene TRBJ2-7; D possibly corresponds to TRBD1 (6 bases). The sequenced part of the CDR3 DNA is TGTGCCAGCAGCTCTCGAGCTCGAACCACAGGGACGCACTACGAG. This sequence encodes CASSSRARTTGTHYE. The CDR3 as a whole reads CASSSRARTTGTHYEQYF.